The sequence of this TCR beta chain was determined in a study of cytomegalovirus exposure and HLA in healthy donors. Whole-study results and caveats: In presence/absence analyses, roughly uniform sequencing depth across donors was assumed. In terms of immune exposure information, only CMV serostatus was available.

The CDR3 contains 17 residues. Germline V gives CDR1 SGHRS, CDR2 YFSETQ. Trimming removed 0 bases from V and 1 base from J, with 16 bases in between. As for this clone: Its antigen is undetermined.

The PCR employed 60 Vbeta primers together with 13 Jbeta primers. Original processing notes: Counted up in a later analysis, unique TCR beta chains came to around 80 million, with around 9.9 million shared. The table came from immunoSEQ multiplex PCR; TCRdb's copy has only in-frame clones and leaves some out. From that table come the V and J calls and clone size; the DNA was used to work out D and trimming. The sample records some 210,000 clones, around 83% being singletons. Sequencing was done on a sample of PBMCs. The V gene is TRBV5-1, the J gene TRBJ1-1; D remains unclear. The sequence derives from a woman aged 45-65 years in good health and CMV-seropositive. Here the CDR3 reads CASSLVVMGSSNTEAFF. CDR3 nucleotides: TGCGCCAGCAGCTTGGTCGTTATGGGCTCCTCGAACACTGAAGCTTTCTTT.